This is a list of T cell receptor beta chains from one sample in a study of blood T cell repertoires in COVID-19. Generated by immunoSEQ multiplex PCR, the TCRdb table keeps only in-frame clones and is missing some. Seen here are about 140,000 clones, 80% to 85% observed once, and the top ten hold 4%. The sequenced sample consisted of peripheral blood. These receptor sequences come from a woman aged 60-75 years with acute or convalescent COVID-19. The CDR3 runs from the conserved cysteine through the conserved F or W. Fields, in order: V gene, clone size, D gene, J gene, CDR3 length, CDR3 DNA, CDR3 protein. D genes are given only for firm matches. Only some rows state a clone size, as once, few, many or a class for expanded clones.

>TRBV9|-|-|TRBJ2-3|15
TGTGCCAGCAGCGTAGCAGCAGGGGCTGCAGATACGCAGTATTTT
CASSVAAGAADTQYF
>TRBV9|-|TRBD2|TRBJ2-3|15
TGTGCCAGCAGCGTAGATCCTAGCGGGGCAGATACGCAGTATTTT
CASSVDPSGADTQYF
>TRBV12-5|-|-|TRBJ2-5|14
TGTGCTAGTGGTTGGGGTGGGGGGTCTGAGACCCAGTACTTC
CASGWGGGSETQYF
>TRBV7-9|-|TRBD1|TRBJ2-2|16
TGTGCCAGCAGCTCAACGAGACAGGGGTACACCGGGGAGCTGTTTTTT
CASSSTRQGYTGELFF
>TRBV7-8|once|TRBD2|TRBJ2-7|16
TGTGCCAGCAGCCCCATCGGTGACAGCGGGAGAGACGAGCAGTACTTC
CASSPIGDSGRDEQYF
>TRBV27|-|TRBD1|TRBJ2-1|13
TGTGCCAGCAGTTCCCCAACCGGGACAGCTGAGTTCTTC
CASSSPTGTAEFF
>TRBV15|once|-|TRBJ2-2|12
TGTGCCACCAGCAGAGATCTCGGGGAGCTGTTTTTT
CATSRDLGELFF
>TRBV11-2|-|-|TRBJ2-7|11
TGTGCCAGCAGGGGGGCCCACGAGCAGTACTTC
CASRGAHEQYF
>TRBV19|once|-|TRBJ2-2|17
TGTGCCAGTAGTATAGATTGGAGGGGGGGCAGCACCGGGGAGCTGTTTTTT
CASSIDWRGGSTGELFF
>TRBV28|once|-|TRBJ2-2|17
TGTGCCAGCAGTTTAAGCGGCGGCTACGCGAACACCGGGGAGCTGTTTTTT
CASSLSGGYANTGELFF
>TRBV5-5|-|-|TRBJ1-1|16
TGTGCCAGCAGCTTGGATCCCCCGGCGGCCATCACTGAAGCTTTCTTT
CASSLDPPAAITEAFF
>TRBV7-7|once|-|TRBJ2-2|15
TGTGCTAGCAGTCCTGGACCCGCGGGCACCGGGGAGCTGTTTTTT
CASSPGPAGTGELFF
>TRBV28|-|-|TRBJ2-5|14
TGTGCCAGCAGTTTAGCAGCGGCCCAAGAGACCCAGTACTTC
CASSLAAAQETQYF
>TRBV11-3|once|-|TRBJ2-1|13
TGTGCCAGCAGCTTTGCCGGAGACAATGAGCAGTTCTTC
CASSFAGDNEQFF
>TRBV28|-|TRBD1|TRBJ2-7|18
TGTGCCAGCAGTTTTCGATCCGAGGCCACAGGGGGCTGGTACGAGCAGTACTTC
CASSFRSEATGGWYEQYF
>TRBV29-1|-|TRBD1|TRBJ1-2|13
TGCAGCGTTGAATTAACAGGGGTCTATGGCTACACCTTC
CSVELTGVYGYTF
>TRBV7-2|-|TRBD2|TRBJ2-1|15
TGTGCCAGCAGCTTATCCAGCGGGAGTTACAATGAGCAGTTCTTC
CASSLSSGSYNEQFF
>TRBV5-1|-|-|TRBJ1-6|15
TGCGCCAGCAGCTTACAGGGCTCGGGTAATTCACCCCTCCACTTT
CASSLQGSGNSPLHF
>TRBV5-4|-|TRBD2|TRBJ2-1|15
TGTGCCAGCAGCCTACTAGCGGGATACGTTAATGAGCAGTTCTTC
CASSLLAGYVNEQFF
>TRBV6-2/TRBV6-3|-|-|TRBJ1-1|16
TGTGCCAGCAGTTACTCATTGGCAAGCGGGTACACTGAAGCTTTCTTT
CASSYSLASGYTEAFF
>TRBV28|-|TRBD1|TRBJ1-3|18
TGTGCCAGCGACGGAGTTGGGACAGGAACTCCCTCTGGAAACACCATATATTTT
CASDGVGTGTPSGNTIYF
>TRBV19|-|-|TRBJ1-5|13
TGTGCCAGTAGTAGTCAGGGTAATCAGCCCCAGCATTTT
CASSSQGNQPQHF
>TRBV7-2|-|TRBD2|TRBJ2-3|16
TGTGCCAGCAGCTTACGACTAGCGGGGGGCACAGATACGCAGTATTTT
CASSLRLAGGTDTQYF
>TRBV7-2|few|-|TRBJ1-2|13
TGTGCCAGCAGCTTAGGTCCGGGCTATGGCTACACCTTC
CASSLGPGYGYTF
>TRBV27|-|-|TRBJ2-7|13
TGTGCCAGCAGTTTATCGAGTTCCCTCGAGCAGTACTTC
CASSLSSSLEQYF
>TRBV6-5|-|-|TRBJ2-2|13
TGTGCCAGCAGTTACTCGCCCCAACTGGAGCTGTTTTTT
CASSYSPQLELFF
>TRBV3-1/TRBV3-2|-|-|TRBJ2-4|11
TGTGCCAGCAGCCAAGAGCGGATTCAGTACTTC
CASSQERIQYF
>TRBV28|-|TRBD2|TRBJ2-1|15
TGTGCCAGCCGGGGACTAGCGGGAGGAACGAATGAGCAGTTCTTC
CASRGLAGGTNEQFF
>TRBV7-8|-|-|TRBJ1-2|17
TGTGCCAGCAGCTTAGCTCAAGGGACAAAAGGCAACTATGGCTACACCTTC
CASSLAQGTKGNYGYTF
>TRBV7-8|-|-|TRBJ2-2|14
TGTGCCAGCAGCTCTCAGGGTCACACCGGGGAGCTGTTTTTT
CASSSQGHTGELFF
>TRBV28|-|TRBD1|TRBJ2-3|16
TGTGCCAGCAGCTCCCCTCGGGACAGGGGCACAGATACGCAGTATTTT
CASSSPRDRGTDTQYF
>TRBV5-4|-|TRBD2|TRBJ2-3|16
TGTGCCAGCAGCAAGACTAGCGGGAGAGTGACAGATACGCAGTATTTT
CASSKTSGRVTDTQYF
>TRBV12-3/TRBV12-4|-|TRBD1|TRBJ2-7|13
TGTGCCAGCAGTTGGACAGGGGCCTACGAGCAGTACTTC
CASSWTGAYEQYF
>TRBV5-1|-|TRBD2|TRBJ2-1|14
TGCGCCAGCAAAAAGTGGACTAGCGAAAATGAGCAGTTCTTC
CASKKWTSENEQFF
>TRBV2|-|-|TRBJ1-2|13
TGTGCCACTCATTCGTCCCAAGCCTATGGCTACACCTTC
CATHSSQAYGYTF
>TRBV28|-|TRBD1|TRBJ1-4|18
TGTGCCAGCAGTTTCACCCCCTGGGACAGGGGGACTAATGAAAAACTGTTTTTT
CASSFTPWDRGTNEKLFF
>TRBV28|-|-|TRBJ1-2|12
TGTGCCAGCAGTTTATACAGTGGTGGCTACACCTTC
CASSLYSGGYTF
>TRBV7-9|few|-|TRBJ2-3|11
TGTGCCAGCAGCTTAGACTATACGCAGTATTTT
CASSLDYTQYF
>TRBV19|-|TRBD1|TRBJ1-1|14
TGTGCCAGTAGGGGGGGACAGTCGAACACTGAAGCTTTCTTT
CASRGGQSNTEAFF
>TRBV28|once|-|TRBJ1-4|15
TGTGCCAGCAGTTTGGGCCAGGTCCCCCTGAAAAAACTGTTTTTT
CASSLGQVPLKKLFF
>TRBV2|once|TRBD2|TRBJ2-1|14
TGTGCCACCGAAGGACTAGAGTCGGCGTATGAGCAGTTCTTC
CATEGLESAYEQFF
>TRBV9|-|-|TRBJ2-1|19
TGTGCCAGCAGCGAATCCTCCGAATTGGTAGCCCCTGGGGGAGGTGAGCAGTTCTTC
CASSESSELVAPGGGEQFF
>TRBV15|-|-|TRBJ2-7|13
TGTGCCACCAGCAGTGCCCTAGCTTCCGAGCAGTACTTC
CATSSALASEQYF
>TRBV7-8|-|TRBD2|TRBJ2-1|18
TGTGCCAGCAGCCTCGATATTACCAGCGGGAGATCCTACAATGAGCAGTTCTTC
CASSLDITSGRSYNEQFF
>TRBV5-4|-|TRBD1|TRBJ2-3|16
TGTGCCAGCAGCCGTATGACAGGGGAAAGCACAGATACGCAGTATTTT
CASSRMTGESTDTQYF
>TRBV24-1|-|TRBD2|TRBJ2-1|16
TGTGCCACCAGTGAAGTAGCGGGAAGCTCCTACAATGAGCAGTTCTTC
CATSEVAGSSYNEQFF
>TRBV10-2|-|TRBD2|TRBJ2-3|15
TGCGCCAGCAGTGTACTAGCGGGACATTCAGATACGCAGTATTTT
CASSVLAGHSDTQYF
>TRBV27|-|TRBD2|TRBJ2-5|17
TGTGCCACCACCGGGCCGGGACTAGCGGCCCTACCGGAGACCCAGTACTTC
CATTGPGLAALPETQYF
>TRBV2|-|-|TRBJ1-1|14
TGTGCCAGCAGCCGACAGGATTTAAGGCCTGAAGCTTTCTTT
CASSRQDLRPEAFF
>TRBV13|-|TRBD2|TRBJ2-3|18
TGTGCCAGCAGCTTAGACCCGCTAGCGGGAGGGCCTGGAGATACGCAGTATTTT
CASSLDPLAGGPGDTQYF
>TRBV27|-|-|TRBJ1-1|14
TGTGCCAGCACCCCGCACTCAATGAACACTGAAGCTTTCTTT
CASTPHSMNTEAFF
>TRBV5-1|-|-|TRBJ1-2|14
TGCGCCAGCAGCTTGGGACAGGATAACTATGGCTACACCTTC
CASSLGQDNYGYTF
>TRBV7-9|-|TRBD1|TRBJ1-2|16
TGTGCCAGCAGCTTAGGGGGACAGGGCTTGAACTATGGCTACACCTTC
CASSLGGQGLNYGYTF
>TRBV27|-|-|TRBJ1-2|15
TGTGCCAGCACCCTCCGGGGGGGGCGAGAATATGGCTACACCTTC
CASTLRGGREYGYTF
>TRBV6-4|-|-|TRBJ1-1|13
TGTGCCAGCAGTGACTCGCAAGTGAAGAGGACTTTCTTT
CASSDSQVKRTFF
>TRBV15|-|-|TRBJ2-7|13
TGTGCCACCAGCGAAGGGGGCTCCTACGAGCAGTACTTC
CATSEGGSYEQYF
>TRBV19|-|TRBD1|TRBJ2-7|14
TGTGCCAGTAAGTTAGGGACAGGGCCGTACGAGCAGTACTTC
CASKLGTGPYEQYF
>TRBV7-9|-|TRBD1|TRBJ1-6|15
TGTGCCAGCAGCCCTGGACAGGGATCAAATTCACCCCTCCACTTT
CASSPGQGSNSPLHF
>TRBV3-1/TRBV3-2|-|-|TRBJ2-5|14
TGTGCCAGCAGCCAAGGAATTAGCTCGGGGACCCAGTACTTC
CASSQGISSGTQYF
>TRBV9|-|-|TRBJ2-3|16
TGTGCCAGCAGCGTAGGTCGAGGGATGAGCACAGATACGCAGTATTTT
CASSVGRGMSTDTQYF